The 15 T cell receptor beta chains in this list originate from one sample, sequenced in a study. The sorted Tregs were CD4+CD25+CD127-/low cells. Amplification of TRBV12-4/TRBJ1-2 clonotypes used adaptor-ligated barcode primers. TCRdb reprocessed the multiplex PCR reads with MiXCR, giving one entry per CDR3 protein. The top ten hold more than 15% of the sample, which has over 150 distinct CDR3 sequences, about 10% seen once. Sequenced material: Tregs sorted from blood. These TCRs come from a female donor with breast cancer.

This clonotype rates as hyperexpanded. V gene TRBV12-3 or TRBV12-4 combines with J gene TRBJ1-2; no firm D call. V gave up 2 bases and J gave up 4 bases, with 8 bases separating them. This CDR3 spans 13 amino acids. This CDR3 reads CASSLTTAYGYTF. Written as DNA, the CDR3 is TGTGCCAGCAGTTTAACTACAGCCTATGGCTACACCTTC.

This clonotype qualifies as large (0.1 to 1%). The chain uses TRBV12-3 or TRBV12-4 and TRBJ1-2; 7 bases agree with TRBD1. The CDR3 is made up of 12 amino acids. V dropped 4 bases and J dropped 8; count of bases not matched to a gene: 4. In DNA, the CDR3 is TGTGCCAGCAGTTCGAGACAGGGCGGCTACACCTTC. Translated, it gives CASSSRQGGYTF.

This clonotype ranks as medium-sized. The rearrangement links TRBV12-3 or TRBV12-4 to TRBJ1-2; D unclear. The CDR3 is 15 amino acids. With 1 base removed from V and 0 bases from J, the gap between germline ends came to 9 bases. Here the CDR3 DNA reads TGTGCCAGCAGTTTAGGGTACGACCCTAACTATGGCTACACCTTC. Translating gives CASSLGYDPNYGYTF.

The chain carries TRBV12-3 or TRBV12-4 and TRBJ1-2; D unresolved. CDR3 length equals 14 residues. V lost 3 bases, J lost 5 bases, and 13 bases lay in between. CDR3 protein: CASSLGSGPYGYTF. CDR3 bases: TGTGCCAGCAGTTTGGGCAGTGGACCTTATGGCTACACCTTC.

Relative to its sample, this clonotype is medium-sized (0.01 to 0.1%). The chain uses TRBV12-3 or TRBV12-4 and TRBJ1-2; TRBD1 agrees at 7 bases. V was clipped by 6 bases and J by 6 bases; unmatched bases: 10. The CDR3 length is 14 residues. CDR3 sequence reads: CASSIDREIHGYTF. The DNA for the CDR3 is TGTGCCAGCAGCATAGACAGGGAGATCCATGGCTACACCTTC.

This clonotype is large within its sample. The chain is built from TRBV12-3 or TRBV12-4 and TRBJ1-2; D gene uncertain. The CDR3 is 15 residues long. V gave up 0 bases and J gave up 2 bases, with 10 bases separating them. The CDR3 is CASSLARKANYGYTF. The CDR3 nucleotides read TGTGCCAGCAGTTTAGCGAGAAAGGCGAACTATGGCTACACCTTC.

Relative to its sample, this clonotype is hyperexpanded (1% or more). The genes are TRBV12-3 or TRBV12-4 and TRBJ1-2; maybe TRBD1 (5 bases). CDR3 length: 16 residues. Between the trimmed V and J ends, which lost 3 bases and 0 bases, there was a span of 14 bases. DNA of the CDR3: TGTGCCAGCAGTTTTAGGGGTGGCCACTCTAACTATGGCTACACCTTC. Translation: CASSFRGGHSNYGYTF.

On this clonotype: A read error may produce the germline difference seen at one junction end. CDR3 protein: CTSSLRSYGYTF. The DNA of the CDR3 is TGTACCAGCAGTTTAAGATCATATGGCTACACCTTC. The gene calls are TRBV12-3 or TRBV12-4 and TRBJ1-2; no definite D call. The CDR3 has 12 residues.

The rearrangement uses TRBV12-3 or TRBV12-4 and TRBJ1-2; D is possibly TRBD1 (6 bases). Trimming stripped 5 bases from V and 4 bases from J, with 17 bases between. The CDR3 extends over 15 amino acids. CDR3 DNA: TGTGCCAGCAGTCCATCCGGCAGACAGGTCTATGGCTACACCTTC. It specifies CASSPSGRQVYGYTF.

The V call is TRBV12-3 or TRBV12-4, the J call TRBJ1-2; 7 nucleotides align to TRBD1. The V gene end was trimmed by 5 bases and the J gene end by 4 bases; junction bases not matched to a gene: 10. The CDR3 totals 15 residues. The CDR3: CASSPGTALGYGYTF. Here the CDR3 DNA reads TGTGCCAGCAGTCCCGGGACAGCACTAGGCTATGGCTACACCTTC.

This clonotype rates as large. The chain has TRBV12-3 or TRBV12-4 and TRBJ1-2; a possible D gene is TRBD1 (6 bases). Trimming shortened V by 7 bases and J by 8 bases, and 20 bases separated the two germline ends. This CDR3 region has 14 residues. CDR3 residues: CASINKQGIGGYTF. For the CDR3, the DNA is TGTGCCAGCATAAACAAACAGGGAATTGGAGGCTACACCTTC.

This clonotype is labeled large (0.1 to 1%). Here the CDR3 reads CASSLTGNYGYTF. The CDR3 nucleotides read TGTGCCAGCAGTTTGACAGGGAACTATGGCTACACCTTC. The chain combines TRBV12-3 or TRBV12-4 with TRBJ1-2; 7 nucleotides match TRBD1. The CDR3 has 13 residues. V gave up 3 bases and J gave up 2 bases; unmatched junction bases: 0.

This clonotype is categorized as large. The gene calls are TRBV12-3 or TRBV12-4 and TRBJ1-2, with 9 positions matching TRBD1. The ends lost 5 bases at V and 6 bases at J; junction bases unmatched: 1. CDR3 size: 12 residues. This chain's CDR3 is CASSRTGDGYTF. As DNA, the CDR3 is TGTGCCAGCAGTCGGACAGGGGATGGCTACACCTTC.

This clonotype is classed as large. The V call is TRBV12-3 or TRBV12-4, the J call TRBJ1-2; D remains ambiguous. This CDR3 is built from 12 residues. Trimming left V 1 base short and J 6 bases short, with 6 bases between. CDR3 DNA: TGTGCCAGCAGTTTAGGAGGGAATGGCTACACCTTC. Its translation: CASSLGGNGYTF.

This clonotype is large by share. This chain links TRBV12-3 or TRBV12-4 with TRBJ1-2; no definite D call. V dropped 8 bases and J dropped 6 bases, with 13 bases sitting between them. The CDR3 runs to 12 residues. This chain's CDR3 is CASGRAVDGYTF. CDR3 DNA sequence: TGTGCCAGCGGTAGGGCCGTTGATGGCTACACCTTC.